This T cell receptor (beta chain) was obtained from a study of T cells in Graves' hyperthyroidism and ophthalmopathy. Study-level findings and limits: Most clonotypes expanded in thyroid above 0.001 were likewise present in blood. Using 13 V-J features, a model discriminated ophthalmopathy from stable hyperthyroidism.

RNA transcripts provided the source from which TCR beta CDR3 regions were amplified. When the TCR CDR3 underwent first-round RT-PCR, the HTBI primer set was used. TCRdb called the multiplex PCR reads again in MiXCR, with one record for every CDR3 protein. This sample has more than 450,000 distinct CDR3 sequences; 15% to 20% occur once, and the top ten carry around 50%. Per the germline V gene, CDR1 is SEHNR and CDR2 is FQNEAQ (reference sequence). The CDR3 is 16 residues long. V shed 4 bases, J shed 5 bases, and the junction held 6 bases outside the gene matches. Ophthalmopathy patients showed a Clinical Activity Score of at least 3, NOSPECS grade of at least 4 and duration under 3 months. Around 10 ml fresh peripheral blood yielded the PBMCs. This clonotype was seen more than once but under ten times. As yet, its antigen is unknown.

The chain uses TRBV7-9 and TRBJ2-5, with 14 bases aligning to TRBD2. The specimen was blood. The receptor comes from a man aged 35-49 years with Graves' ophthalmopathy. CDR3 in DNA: TGTGCCAGCAGCTACGGGACTAGCGGGAGCCTTGAGACCCAGTACTTC. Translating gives CASSYGTSGSLETQYF.